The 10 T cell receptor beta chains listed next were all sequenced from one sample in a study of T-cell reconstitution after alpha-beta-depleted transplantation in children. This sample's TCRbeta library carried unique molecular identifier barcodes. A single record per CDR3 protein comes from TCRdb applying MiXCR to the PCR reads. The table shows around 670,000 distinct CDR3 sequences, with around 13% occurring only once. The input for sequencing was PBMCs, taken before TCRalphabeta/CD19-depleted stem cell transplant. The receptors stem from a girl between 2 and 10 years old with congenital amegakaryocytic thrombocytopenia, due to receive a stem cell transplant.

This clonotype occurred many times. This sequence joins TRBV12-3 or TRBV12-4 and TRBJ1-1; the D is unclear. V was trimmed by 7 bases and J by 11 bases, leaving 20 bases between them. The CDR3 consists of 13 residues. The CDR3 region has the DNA TGTGCCAGCACACGCAGCAAGGGCCGGGTGGCTTTCTTT. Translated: CASTRSKGRVAFF.

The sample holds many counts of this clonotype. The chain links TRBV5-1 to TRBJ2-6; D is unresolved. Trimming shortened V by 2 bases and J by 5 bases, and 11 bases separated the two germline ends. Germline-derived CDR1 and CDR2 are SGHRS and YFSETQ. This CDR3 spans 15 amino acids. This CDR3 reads CASSFGYLRANVLTF. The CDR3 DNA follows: TGCGCCAGCAGCTTCGGGTACCTTCGGGCCAACGTCCTGACTTTC.

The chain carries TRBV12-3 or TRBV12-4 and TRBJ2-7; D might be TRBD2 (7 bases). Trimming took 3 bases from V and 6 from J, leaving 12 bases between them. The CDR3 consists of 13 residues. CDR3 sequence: CASSFERGGEQYF. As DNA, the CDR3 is TGTGCCAGCAGTTTTGAGAGGGGGGGCGAGCAGTACTTC.

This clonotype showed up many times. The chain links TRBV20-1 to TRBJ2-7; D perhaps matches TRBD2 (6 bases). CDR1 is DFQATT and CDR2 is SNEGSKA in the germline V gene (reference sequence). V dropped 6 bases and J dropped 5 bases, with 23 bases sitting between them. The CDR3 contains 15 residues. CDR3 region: CSALPQYREYDEQYF. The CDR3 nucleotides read TGCAGTGCCCTACCCCAATACCGGGAGTACGACGAGCAGTACTTC.

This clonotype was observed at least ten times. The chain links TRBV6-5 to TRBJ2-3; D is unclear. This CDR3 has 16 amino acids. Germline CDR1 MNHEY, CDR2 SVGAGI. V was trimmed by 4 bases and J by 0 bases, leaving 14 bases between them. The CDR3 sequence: CASSSTHDTSTDTQYF. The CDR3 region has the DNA TGTGCCAGCAGTTCAACTCACGATACTAGCACAGATACGCAGTATTTT.

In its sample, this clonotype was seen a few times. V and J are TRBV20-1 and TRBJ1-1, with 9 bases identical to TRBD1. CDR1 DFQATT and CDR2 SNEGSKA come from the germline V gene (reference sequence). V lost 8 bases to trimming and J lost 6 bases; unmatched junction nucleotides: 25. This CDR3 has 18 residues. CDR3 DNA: TGCAGTCCTAACCCCGGCCTGGGGGACAGGGTTACTCTGGCTGAAGCTTTCTTT. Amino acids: CSPNPGLGDRVTLAEAFF.

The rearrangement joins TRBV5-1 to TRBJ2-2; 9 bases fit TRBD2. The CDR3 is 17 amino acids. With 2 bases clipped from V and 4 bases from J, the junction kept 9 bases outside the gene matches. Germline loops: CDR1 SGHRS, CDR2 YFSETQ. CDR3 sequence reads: CASSFLAGDLGTGELFF. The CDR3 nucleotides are TGCGCCAGCAGCTTCTTAGCGGGAGATCTGGGCACCGGGGAGCTGTTTTTT. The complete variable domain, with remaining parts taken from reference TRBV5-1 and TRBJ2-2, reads KAGVTQTPRYLIKTRGQQVTLSCSPISGHRSVSWYQQTPGQGLQFLFEYFSETQRNKGNFPGRFSGRQFSNSRSEMNVSTLELGDSALYLCASSFLAGDLGTGELFFGEGSRLTVL.

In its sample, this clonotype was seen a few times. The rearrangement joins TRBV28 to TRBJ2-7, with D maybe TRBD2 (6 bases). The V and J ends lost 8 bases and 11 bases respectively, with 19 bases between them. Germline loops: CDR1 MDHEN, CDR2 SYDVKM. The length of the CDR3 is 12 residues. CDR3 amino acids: CASFSGHSGKYF. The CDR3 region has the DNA TGTGCCAGCTTTAGCGGCCACTCCGGGAAGTACTTC.

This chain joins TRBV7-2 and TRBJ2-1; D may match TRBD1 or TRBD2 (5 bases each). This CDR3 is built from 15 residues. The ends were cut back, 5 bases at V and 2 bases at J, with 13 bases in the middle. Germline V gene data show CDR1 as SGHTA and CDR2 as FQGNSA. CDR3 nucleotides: TGTGCCAGCAGCCAAGGGACGAACGCCTACAATGAGCAGTTCTTC. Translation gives CASSQGTNAYNEQFF.

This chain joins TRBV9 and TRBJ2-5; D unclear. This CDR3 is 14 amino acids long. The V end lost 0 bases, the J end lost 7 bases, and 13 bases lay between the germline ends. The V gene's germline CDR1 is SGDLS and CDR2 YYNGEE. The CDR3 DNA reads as TGTGCCAGCAGCGTAGCCCCACTCAGTGCGACCCAGTACTTC. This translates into CASSVAPLSATQYF.